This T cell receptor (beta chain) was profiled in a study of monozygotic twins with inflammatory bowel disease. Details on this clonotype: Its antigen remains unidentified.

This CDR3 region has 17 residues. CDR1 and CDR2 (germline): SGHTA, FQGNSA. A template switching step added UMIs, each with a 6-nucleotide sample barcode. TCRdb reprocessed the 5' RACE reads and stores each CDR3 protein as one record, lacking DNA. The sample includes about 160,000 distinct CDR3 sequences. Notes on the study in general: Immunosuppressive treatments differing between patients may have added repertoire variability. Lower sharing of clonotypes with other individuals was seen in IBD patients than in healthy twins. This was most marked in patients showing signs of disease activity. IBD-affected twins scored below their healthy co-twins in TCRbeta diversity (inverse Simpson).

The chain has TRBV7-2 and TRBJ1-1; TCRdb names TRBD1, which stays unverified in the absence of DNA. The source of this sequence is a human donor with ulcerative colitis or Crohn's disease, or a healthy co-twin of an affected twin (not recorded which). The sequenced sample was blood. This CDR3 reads CASSLVGTGSMNTEAFF.